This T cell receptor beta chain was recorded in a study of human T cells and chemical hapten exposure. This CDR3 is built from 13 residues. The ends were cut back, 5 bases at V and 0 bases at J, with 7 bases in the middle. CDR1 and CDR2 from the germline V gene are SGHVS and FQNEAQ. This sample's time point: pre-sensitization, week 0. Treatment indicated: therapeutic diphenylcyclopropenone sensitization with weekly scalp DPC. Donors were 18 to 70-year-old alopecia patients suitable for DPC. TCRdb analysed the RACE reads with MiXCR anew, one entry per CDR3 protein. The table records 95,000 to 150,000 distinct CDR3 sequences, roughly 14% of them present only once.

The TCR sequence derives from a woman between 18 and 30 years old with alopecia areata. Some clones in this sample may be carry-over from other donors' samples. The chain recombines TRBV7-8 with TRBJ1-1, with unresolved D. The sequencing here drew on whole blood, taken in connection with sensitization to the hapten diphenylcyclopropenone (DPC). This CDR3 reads CASSVQMNTEAFF. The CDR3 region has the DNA TGTGCCAGCAGCGTACAGATGAACACTGAAGCTTTCTTT.